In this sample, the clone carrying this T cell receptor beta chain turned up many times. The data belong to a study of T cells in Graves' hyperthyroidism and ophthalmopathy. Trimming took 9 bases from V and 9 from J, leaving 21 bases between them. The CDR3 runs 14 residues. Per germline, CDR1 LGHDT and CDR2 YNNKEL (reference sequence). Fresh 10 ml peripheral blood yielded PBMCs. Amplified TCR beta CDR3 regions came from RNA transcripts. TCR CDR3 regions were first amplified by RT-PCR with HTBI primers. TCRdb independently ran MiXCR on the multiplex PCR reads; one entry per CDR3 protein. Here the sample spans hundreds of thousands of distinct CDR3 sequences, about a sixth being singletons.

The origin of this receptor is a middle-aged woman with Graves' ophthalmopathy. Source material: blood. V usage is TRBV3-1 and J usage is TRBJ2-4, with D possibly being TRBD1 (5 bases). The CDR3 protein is CARKTRRGPSIQYF. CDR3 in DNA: TGTGCCAGGAAAACCCGAAGGGGCCCAAGCATTCAGTACTTC.